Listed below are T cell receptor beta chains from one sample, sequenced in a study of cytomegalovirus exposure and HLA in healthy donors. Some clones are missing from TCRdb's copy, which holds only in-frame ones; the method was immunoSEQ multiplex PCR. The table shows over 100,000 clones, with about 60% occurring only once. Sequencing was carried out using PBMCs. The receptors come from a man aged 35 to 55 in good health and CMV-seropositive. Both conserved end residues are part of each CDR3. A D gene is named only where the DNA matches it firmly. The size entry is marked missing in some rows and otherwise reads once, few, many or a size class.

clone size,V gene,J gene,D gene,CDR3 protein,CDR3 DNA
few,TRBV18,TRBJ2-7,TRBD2,CASSLVGRVSYEQYF,TGTGCCAGCTCACTCGTGGGGAGGGTGTCCTACGAGCAGTACTTC
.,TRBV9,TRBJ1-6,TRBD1,CASSGTGGAPYNSPLHF,TGTGCCAGCAGCGGGACAGGGGGCGCCCCCTATAATTCACCCCTCCACTTT
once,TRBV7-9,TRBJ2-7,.,CASSLAPRDKSSYEQYF,TGTGCCAGCAGCTTAGCGCCCCGGGACAAGAGCTCCTACGAGCAGTACTTC
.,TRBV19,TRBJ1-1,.,CASLFRPGSTEAFF,TGTGCCAGTCTCTTCCGCCCGGGATCCACTGAAGCTTTCTTT
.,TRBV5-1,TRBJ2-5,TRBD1,CASSLVTGGRLETQYF,TGCGCCAGCAGCTTGGTGACAGGGGGCCGTTTAGAGACCCAGTACTTC
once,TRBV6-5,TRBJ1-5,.,CASSYGPGYSNQPQHF,TGTGCCAGCAGTTACGGTCCGGGTTATAGCAATCAGCCCCAGCATTTT
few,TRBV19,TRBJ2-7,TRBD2,CASNKAGGNSYEQYF,TGTGCCAGTAATAAAGCGGGAGGAAACTCCTACGAGCAGTACTTC
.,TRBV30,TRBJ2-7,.,CAWNRVRGGEQYF,TGTGCCTGGAACAGAGTCAGAGGGGGCGAGCAGTACTTC
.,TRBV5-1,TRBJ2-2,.,CASSLVVRATRELFF,TGCGCCAGCAGCTTGGTAGTCAGGGCCACCAGGGAGCTGTTTTTT
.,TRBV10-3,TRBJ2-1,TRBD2,CAISVSTETGGSKVEQFF,TGTGCCATCAGTGTCTCGACCGAGACGGGCGGGAGTAAGGTTGAGCAGTTCTTC
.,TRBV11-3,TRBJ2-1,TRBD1,CASSLQQGADNEQFF,TGTGCCAGCAGCTTGCAACAGGGGGCAGACAATGAGCAGTTCTTC
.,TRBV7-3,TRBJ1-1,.,CASKPGQLNTEAFF,TGTGCCAGCAAGCCAGGACAGCTGAACACTGAAGCTTTCTTT
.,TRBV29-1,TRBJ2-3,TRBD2,CSVPAGGPRADTQYF,TGCAGCGTTCCAGCGGGAGGGCCCAGGGCAGATACGCAGTATTTT
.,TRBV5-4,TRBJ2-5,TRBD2,CASSSGLAGLQETQYF,TGTGCCAGCAGCTCGGGACTAGCGGGGCTCCAAGAGACCCAGTACTTC
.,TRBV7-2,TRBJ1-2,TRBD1,CASTVRQGALDGYTF,TGTGCCAGCACCGTTAGACAGGGGGCGTTAGATGGCTACACCTTC
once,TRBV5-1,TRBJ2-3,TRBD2,CASSLVSSGVADTQYF,TGCGCCAGCAGCTTGGTTTCTAGCGGGGTCGCAGATACGCAGTATTTT
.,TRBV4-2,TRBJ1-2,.,CASSQEQGSTYGYTF,TGTGCCAGCAGCCAGGAGCAGGGATCCACCTATGGCTACACCTTC
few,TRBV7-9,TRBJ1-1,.,CASSPQGVTEAFF,TGTGCCAGCAGCCCCCAGGGTGTGACTGAAGCTTTCTTT
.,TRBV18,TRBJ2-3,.,CASSSFGGPGTDTQYF,TGTGCCAGCTCATCATTCGGGGGGCCAGGCACAGATACGCAGTATTTT
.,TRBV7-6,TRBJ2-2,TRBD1,CASSLGGTAVSTGELFF,TGTGCCAGCAGCTTAGGGGGGACAGCTGTTAGCACCGGGGAGCTGTTTTTT
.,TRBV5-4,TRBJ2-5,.,CASSIFPGVRETQYF,TGTGCCAGCAGCATTTTCCCGGGGGTCCGAGAGACCCAGTACTTC
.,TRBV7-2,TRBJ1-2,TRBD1,CASSMGQGYGGYTF,TGTGCCAGCAGCATGGGACAGGGCTATGGAGGCTACACCTTC
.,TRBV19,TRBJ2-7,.,CASSRAPSNYEQYF,TGTGCCAGTAGCAGGGCCCCATCTAACTACGAGCAGTACTTC
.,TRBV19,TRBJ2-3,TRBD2,CASSMGLAGGPGRDTQYF,TGTGCCAGTAGTATGGGACTAGCGGGGGGTCCGGGTAGAGATACGCAGTATTTT
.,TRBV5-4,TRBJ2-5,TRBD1,CASSLFGRGRETQYF,TGTGCCAGCAGCTTGTTCGGCAGGGGGCGAGAGACCCAGTACTTC
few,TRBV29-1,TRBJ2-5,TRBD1,CSVEDPGARDRAGETQYF,TGCAGCGTTGAAGATCCGGGAGCCCGGGACAGGGCTGGGGAGACCCAGTACTTC
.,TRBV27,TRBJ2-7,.,CASTSALKHYEQYF,TGTGCCAGCACCTCTGCCCTCAAGCACTACGAGCAGTACTTC
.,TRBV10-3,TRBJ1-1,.,CAISESRNTEAFF,TGTGCCATCAGTGAGTCTCGGAACACTGAAGCTTTCTTT
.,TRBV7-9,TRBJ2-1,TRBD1,CALERQGRTEQFF,TGTGCCCTGGAGCGACAGGGACGGACTGAGCAGTTCTTC
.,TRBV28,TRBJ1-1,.,CASSSAGKNTEAFF,TGTGCCAGCAGTTCCGCGGGAAAGAACACTGAAGCTTTCTTT
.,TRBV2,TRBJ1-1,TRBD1,CASSASRQGTEAFF,TGTGCCAGCAGTGCGTCGCGACAGGGAACTGAAGCTTTCTTT
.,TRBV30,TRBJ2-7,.,CAWHVGGRTQYF,TGTGCCTGGCATGTGGGGGGTAGAACCCAGTACTTC
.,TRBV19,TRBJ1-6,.,CASSTDQGGSPLHF,TGTGCCAGTAGTACCGACCAAGGCGGTTCACCCCTCCACTTT
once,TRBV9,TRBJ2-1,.,CASSVELAAYNEQFF,TGTGCCAGCAGCGTAGAACTAGCAGCATACAATGAGCAGTTCTTC